Reported below is one TCR beta chain. This clonotype was seen more than once but under ten times. What this receptor recognizes is not known. Base-call qualities are not available, and no considerably larger clone is one nucleotide away. Trimming accounts for 4 bases at V and 5 bases at J, while the number of junction bases matched to no gene is 3. The CDR1 and CDR2 encoded by the germline V gene are KGHDR and SFDVKD. The CDR3 spans 14 residues, from the cysteine through the phenylalanine. Left in the record is the CDR3 DNA by itself, 42 bases read in frame from the first base. Taken with the paper, the label for treatment or condition translates to: in vitro stimulation with specific CMV peptide epitopes to enrich CMV-specific T cells. These data originate in a study of T cell repertoires in cytomegalovirus infection (dated 2019 in TCRdb). Notes on the research overall: Recently identified HLA-C-restricted CMV epitopes, whose presentation resists viral immunomodulation, were targeted by peptide stimulations together with well-studied HLA-B-restricted epitopes. Donor HLA type was relevant to the analysis, because carriage of CMV infection together with the matching HLA type was indicated by public TCR beta signatures. Points the paper makes about the study in general: Cumulative frequency of public TCR beta family members discriminated carriers of CMV infection plus the relevant HLA type in this cohort and an independent approximately 360-donor cohort. The ex vivo response was dominated by HLA-C-restricted CMV-specific TCR beta clonotypes, and the single most frequent clonotype in two of eight donors was supplied by these HLA-C-restricted clonotypes.

Sequencing was carried out with an Illumina HiSeq 1500. In TCRdb, the public reads were trimmed at Q25 with fastp and aligned with MiXCR, with productive beta chains retained. Entries are consolidated by CDR3 protein sequence, retaining the most common genes and DNA. Recorded for this sample are 900,000 to 950,000 distinct CDR3 sequences; approximately 30% of them occurred a single time. The leading ten clones occupy about an eighth of the sample. This TCR was recovered from a human donor in good health (CMV status not recorded). Some clones in this sample may be carry-over from other donors' samples. The receptor chain draws on TRBV24-1 and TRBJ2-1, and 8 bases in between align with TRBD1. Sequences were derived from cultured CD8+ T cells from PBMCs, sampled from culture after CMV antigen stimulation. The DNA sequence is as follows: TGTGCCACCAGTGACGGACAGGGAAACAATGAGCAGTTCTTC. It translates to CATSDGQGNNEQFF.